Shown below are 32 T cell receptor beta chains from a single sample sequenced in a study of OX40 agonist ivuxolimab in advanced cancers. Measured with immunoSEQ multiplex PCR; TCRdb has only the in-frame clones, and not every one. The table shows tens of thousands of clones, with 65% to 90% occurring only once. The sample here was CD4+ or CD8+ T cells sorted from blood, taken in a trial of the OX40 agonist ivuxolimab. All receptors come from an adult with an advanced solid tumor such as melanoma, head and neck, liver or kidney cancer.

This CDR3 reads CASRTPVQDHEQFF. The CDR3, as DNA: TGTGCCAGCAGAACCCCCGTCCAGGACCATGAGCAGTTCTTC. The chain has TRBV7-2 and TRBJ2-1; D not certain. The CDR3 is 14 amino acids. CDR1 is SGHTA and CDR2 is FQGNSA in the germline V gene. Trimming pared 6 bases from V and 8 bases from J, leaving 17 bases between.

V usage is TRBV7-2 and J usage is TRBJ2-7; D call uncertain. CDR1 and CDR2 (germline): SGHTA, FQGNSA. The germline V and J ends were trimmed by 2 bases and 2 bases, with 10 bases remaining between them. The CDR3 sequence is 14 residues long. In DNA, the CDR3 is TGTGCCAGCAGCTTAATTGGGCAGACCTACGAGCAGTACTTC. It encodes CASSLIGQTYEQYF.

This chain connects TRBV7-2 to TRBJ2-3; TRBD1 is a possible D gene (6 bases). Deletions cut 5 bases from V and 3 bases from J, with 15 bases between. Germline V gene data show CDR1 as SGHTA and CDR2 as FQGNSA. CDR3 length equals 15 residues. The CDR3 coding sequence is TGTGCCAGCAGCGAATCCCCCGGGACAACAGATACGCAGTATTTT. This codes for CASSESPGTTDTQYF.

The chain recombines TRBV19 with TRBJ1-5; 8 positions agree with TRBD1. The germline CDR1 and CDR2 sequences are LNHDA and SQIVND (reference sequence). The V segment lost 6 bases and the J segment 2 bases; nucleotides outside the gene matches: 6. The CDR3 is made up of 15 amino acids. This chain's CDR3 is CASRNRGFGNQPQHF. The DNA for the CDR3 is TGTGCCAGTAGAAACAGGGGGTTTGGCAATCAGCCCCAGCATTTT.

V and J are TRBV19 and TRBJ1-5, with a weak D call TRBD1 (6 bases). The CDR3 covers 15 residues. CDR1 LNHDA and CDR2 SQIVND come from the germline V gene (reference sequence). Trimming shortened V by 0 bases and J by 9 bases, and 15 bases separated the two germline ends. CDR3 DNA sequence: TGTGCCAGTAGTATAGAAGTGTCGGGGGGCTCGCCCCAGCATTTT. Translating it yields CASSIEVSGGSPQHF.

V is TRBV19 and J is TRBJ1-2, with 7 bases identical to TRBD1. The CDR3 is 14 amino acids. CDR1 and CDR2 (germline): LNHDA, SQIVND (reference sequence). V trimming: 4 bases; J trimming: 4 bases; junction bases outside the gene matches: 6. The CDR3 region is CASSNRQGFYGYTF. CDR3 coding DNA: TGTGCCAGTAGTAACCGACAGGGCTTCTATGGCTACACCTTC.

The chain is built from TRBV14 and TRBJ2-7; TRBD2 matches 8 bases. The germline V gene encodes CDR1 SGHDN and CDR2 FVKESK. The CDR3 extends over 17 amino acids. V dropped 1 base and J dropped 2; count of bases not matched to a gene: 10. The CDR3 coding sequence is TGTGCCAGCAGCCAAGGGTTTTCCGGGGGGGAAACCTACGAGCAGTACTTC. Translation: CASSQGFSGGETYEQYF.

V gene TRBV23-1 combines with J gene TRBJ1-3; perhaps TRBD1 as D (5 bases). TRBV23-1 is assigned to the ORF class and has an uncertain function. The CDR3 consists of 17 residues. V lost 0 bases and J 4 bases, leaving 16 bases between the germline ends. CDR3 residues: CASSQSVAGKAGNTIYF. The CDR3 nucleotides are TGCGCCAGCAGTCAATCGGTCGCAGGGAAAGCCGGAAACACCATATATTTT.

This chain joins TRBV7-9 and TRBJ2-5, with D possibly TRBD1 on 6 matching bases. The CDR3 spans 15 residues. CDR1 SEHNR and CDR2 FQNEAQ come from the germline V gene (reference sequence). V was shortened by 1 base and J by 4 bases, with 13 bases between the two germline ends. For the CDR3, the DNA is TGTGCCAGCAGCTTAGGTCCAGGGGAAGGAGAGACCCAGTACTTC. It translates to CASSLGPGEGETQYF.

This chain links TRBV2 with TRBJ1-2, with D uncertain. The V end lost 11 bases, the J end lost 7 bases, and 17 bases lay between the germline ends. The CDR3 has 12 residues. From germline, CDR1 is SNHLY and CDR2 FYNNEI. This CDR3 reads CAGRTTRAGYTF. CDR3 DNA sequence: TGTGCCGGGCGAACGACCCGCGCTGGCTACACCTTC. Full variable domain (missing parts from reference TRBV2 and TRBJ1-2): EPEVTQTPSHQVTQMGQEVILRCVPISNHLYFYWYRQILGQKVEFLVSFYNNEISEKSEIFDDQFSVERPDGSNFTLKIRSTKLEDSAMYFCAGRTTRAGYTFGSGTRLTVV.

The CDR3: CSALSNYGYTF. The CDR3 DNA follows: TGCAGTGCCCTCTCTAACTATGGCTACACCTTC. V and J are TRBV20-1 and TRBJ1-2; no firm D call. Between the trimmed V and J ends, which lost 6 bases and 0 bases, there was a span of 5 bases. Germline CDR1 reads DFQATT; CDR2 reads SNEGSKA (reference sequence). This CDR3 has 11 amino acids.

The V gene is TRBV7-9, the J gene TRBJ1-2; no reliable D call. Germline V gene sequence: CDR1 SEHNR, CDR2 FQNEAQ (reference sequence). The CDR3 loop spans 13 amino acids. Trimming removed 1 base at V and 1 base at J, with 4 bases between. CDR3 sequence reads: CASSLDSNYGYTF. In DNA, the CDR3 is TGTGCCAGCAGCTTAGACAGTAACTATGGCTACACCTTC.

The rearrangement joins TRBV2 to TRBJ2-7; the D gene is possibly TRBD1 (6 bases). Germline CDR1 reads SNHLY; CDR2 reads FYNNEI. There are 14 residues in the CDR3. V was shortened by 7 bases and J by 6 bases, with 19 bases between the two germline ends. The CDR3 nucleotides read TGTGCCAGCACAGCCGGGACACCCCCCGGCGAGCAGTACTTC. Translating gives CASTAGTPPGEQYF.

V usage is TRBV5-6 and J usage is TRBJ2-7; either TRBD1 or TRBD2 may supply D (6 bases each). With 2 bases removed from V and 5 bases from J, the gap between germline ends came to 14 bases. The germline CDR1 and CDR2 sequences are SGHDT and YYEEEE. The CDR3 sequence is 14 residues long. This CDR3 is CASSLQGRRDEQYF. CDR3 sequence (DNA): TGTGCCAGCAGCTTACAGGGCAGGAGGGACGAGCAGTACTTC.

CDR3 DNA sequence: TGCAGCGTCCGCCCCGAGGGGACAGGGAAAGCTTTCTTT. This translates into CSVRPEGTGKAFF. V is TRBV29-1 and J is TRBJ1-1, with TRBD1 matching 9 bases. The V and J ends lost 6 bases and 9 bases, in that order; junction bases with no gene match: 11. Germline V lookup: CDR1 SQVTM, CDR2 ANQGSEA. This CDR3 region has 13 residues.

The chain carries TRBV7-8 and TRBJ2-6; no reliable D call. Germline V gene lookup returns CDR1 SGHVS and CDR2 FQNEAQ. The CDR3 has 14 residues. Trimming cost V 1 base and J 1 base, with 2 bases left between them. CDR3 nucleotides: TGTGCCAGCAGCTTAGGGTCTGGGGCCAACGTCCTGACTTTC. This sequence encodes CASSLGSGANVLTF.

V is TRBV6-1 and J is TRBJ2-7; 9 bases align to TRBD1. Germline trimming cut 3 bases from V and 5 bases from J; bases unmatched to any gene: 8. The CDR3 totals 15 residues. Germline-derived CDR1 and CDR2 are MNHNS and SASEGT. The CDR3 DNA sequence: TGTGCCAGCAGTGATGCGGACAGGGGATTTCACGAGCAGTACTTC. Its protein is CASSDADRGFHEQYF.

V is TRBV7-2 and J is TRBJ2-7; TRBD1 agrees at 10 bases. This CDR3 has 16 amino acids. V trimming: 2 bases; J trimming: 3 bases; junction bases outside the gene matches: 7. CDR1 SGHTA and CDR2 FQGNSA come from the germline V gene. The chain's CDR3 is CASSLTRTGGVYEQYF. The DNA of the CDR3 is TGTGCCAGCAGCTTAACCCGGACAGGGGGGGTCTACGAGCAGTACTTC.

The chain employs TRBV7-2 and TRBJ1-6; D perhaps matches TRBD1 (5 bases). CDR1 is SGHTA, CDR2 FQGNSA, per germline. The CDR3 has 17 residues. V shed 1 base and J shed 7 bases, with 17 bases lying between them. The CDR3 coding sequence is TGTGCCAGCAGCTTAGAGGGGCAAGTCGGGGGAAATTCACCCCTCCACTTT. This gives the protein CASSLEGQVGGNSPLHF.

The V gene is TRBV5-8, the J gene TRBJ2-7; 8 nucleotides line up with TRBD1. Per the germline V gene, CDR1 is SGHTS and CDR2 is YDEGEE. V was clipped by 5 bases and J by 3 bases; unmatched bases: 10. This CDR3 has 15 residues. In nucleotides, the CDR3 is TGTGCCAGCAGTCATCGACAGGGGTTAAGCTACGAGCAGTACTTC. It translates to CASSHRQGLSYEQYF.

The rearrangement uses TRBV5-4 and TRBJ2-1; D possibly corresponds to TRBD2 (7 bases). CDR1 and CDR2 (germline): SGHNT, YYREEE (reference sequence). This CDR3 is built from 15 residues. Trimming left V 2 bases short and J 7 bases short, with 16 bases between. The DNA for the CDR3 is TGTGCCAGCAGCTTTAGGCGCGGGGGCCTAAATGAGCAGTTCTTC. Translated: CASSFRRGGLNEQFF.

This chain joins TRBV9 and TRBJ2-7; TRBD1 matches 12 bases. The CDR3 loop spans 15 amino acids. The V gene's germline CDR1 is SGDLS and CDR2 YYNGEE. J gave up 5 bases and V 4 bases, and 7 bases lay outside the gene matches. CDR3 DNA sequence: TGTGCCAGCAGCCCCCGGGACAGGGGGCTCCACGAGCAGTACTTC. It translates to CASSPRDRGLHEQYF.

The table lists this clone with a count of one. CDR3: CASSWTGDTYEQYF. The CDR3 region has the DNA TGTGCCAGCAGCTGGACAGGGGACACCTACGAGCAGTACTTC. J is TRBJ2-7 and V is TRBV7-8, with 9 bases aligning to TRBD1. CDR3 length: 14 amino acids. Germline V gives CDR1 SGHVS, CDR2 FQNEAQ. V dropped 4 bases and J dropped 2; count of bases not matched to a gene: 3.

This rearrangement joins TRBV7-2 to TRBJ1-5; TRBD1 aligns across 8 bases. Trimming at V came to 6 bases and at J to 7 bases, leaving 5 bases not matched to a gene. Germline V gene lookup returns CDR1 SGHTA and CDR2 FQGNSA. The CDR3 spans 13 residues. The CDR3 is CASSSNRGQPQHF. In nucleotides, the CDR3 is TGTGCCAGCAGTTCGAACAGGGGGCAGCCCCAGCATTTT.

CDR3 DNA sequence: TGTGCCAGCAGCTTAGATTTAAATGAGCAGTTCTTC. Its translation is CASSLDLNEQFF. The rearrangement links TRBV11-3 to TRBJ2-1; no clear D. V dropped 0 bases and J dropped 7 bases, with 4 bases sitting between them. The CDR3 sequence is 12 residues long. CDR1 is SGHNT, CDR2 YENEEA, per germline.

This chain uses TRBV6-6 with TRBJ1-2, with a possible D match to TRBD1 (6 bases). The CDR3 is made up of 16 amino acids. Germline CDR1 and CDR2: MNHNY and SVGAGI (reference sequence). Between the trimmed V and J ends, which lost 5 bases and 4 bases, there was a span of 20 bases. The CDR3 bases are TGTGCCAGCAGTGGGGCCGGACGCGGGGGCCTCTATGGCTACACCTTC. Protein sequence: CASSGAGRGGLYGYTF.

The CDR3 protein is CASSIEVDTGELFF. The CDR3, as DNA: TGTGCCAGTAGTATAGAAGTGGACACCGGGGAGCTGTTTTTT. The chain recombines TRBV19 with TRBJ2-2; D not resolved. V shed 0 bases and J shed 3 bases, with 5 bases lying between them. CDR1 is LNHDA and CDR2 is SQIVND in the germline V gene (reference sequence). The CDR3 has 14 residues.

This chain joins TRBV4-3 and TRBJ1-4; 11 nucleotides line up with TRBD1. Germline V gives CDR1 LGHNA, CDR2 YSLEER. V was clipped by 0 bases and J by 8 bases; unmatched bases: 2. The CDR3 loop spans 15 amino acids. The CDR3 sequence: CASSQEGQGGEKLFF. CDR3 DNA sequence: TGCGCCAGCAGCCAAGAGGGACAGGGGGGGGAAAAACTGTTTTTT.

The rearrangement uses TRBV2 and TRBJ1-1, with D perhaps matching TRBD1 (6 bases). V was cut by 7 bases and J by 5 bases, with 17 bases left in between. From germline, CDR1 is SNHLY and CDR2 FYNNEI. CDR3 length: 14 residues. CDR3 loop: CASTTRGGKTEAFF. The CDR3 DNA reads TGTGCCAGCACCACAAGGGGGGGGAAGACTGAAGCTTTCTTT.

The rearrangement links TRBV30 to TRBJ1-1, with D hard to call. V was shortened by 1 base and J by 2 bases, with 5 bases between the two germline ends. CDR1 and CDR2 (germline): GTSNPN, SVGIG (reference sequence). The CDR3 covers 12 residues. The CDR3 DNA sequence: TGTGCCTGGAGTGCAGGAAACACTGAAGCTTTCTTT. Translated, it gives CAWSAGNTEAFF.

The J gene is TRBJ1-2, the V gene TRBV7-2; unclear D gene. V was clipped by 6 bases and J by 10 bases, with 18 bases between them. Germline CDR1 is SGHTA and CDR2 is FQGNSA. The CDR3 is made up of 13 amino acids. CDR3 region: CASREAAPTFYTF. The CDR3 coding sequence is TGTGCCAGCAGGGAGGCAGCCCCGACATTCTACACCTTC.

V gene TRBV6-1 combines with J gene TRBJ1-2; D uncertain. With 5 bases removed from V and 5 bases from J, the gap between germline ends came to 6 bases. The germline V gene has CDR1 MNHNS and CDR2 SASEGT. The CDR3 runs to 11 residues. CDR3 sequence (DNA): TGTGCCAGCAGTTCGGGATATGGCTACACCTTC. Its translation: CASSSGYGYTF.